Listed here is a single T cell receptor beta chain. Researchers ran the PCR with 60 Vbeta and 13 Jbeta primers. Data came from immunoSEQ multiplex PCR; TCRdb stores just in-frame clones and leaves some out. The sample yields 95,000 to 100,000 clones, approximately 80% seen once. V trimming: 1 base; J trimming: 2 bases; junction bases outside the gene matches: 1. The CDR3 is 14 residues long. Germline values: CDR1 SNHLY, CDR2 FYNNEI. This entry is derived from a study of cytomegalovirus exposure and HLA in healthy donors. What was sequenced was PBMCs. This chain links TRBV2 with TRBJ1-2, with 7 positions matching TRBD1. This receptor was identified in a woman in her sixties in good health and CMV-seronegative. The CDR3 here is CASSEEQGNYGYTF. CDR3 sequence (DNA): TGTGCCAGCAGTGAAGAACAGGGGAACTATGGCTACACCTTC.